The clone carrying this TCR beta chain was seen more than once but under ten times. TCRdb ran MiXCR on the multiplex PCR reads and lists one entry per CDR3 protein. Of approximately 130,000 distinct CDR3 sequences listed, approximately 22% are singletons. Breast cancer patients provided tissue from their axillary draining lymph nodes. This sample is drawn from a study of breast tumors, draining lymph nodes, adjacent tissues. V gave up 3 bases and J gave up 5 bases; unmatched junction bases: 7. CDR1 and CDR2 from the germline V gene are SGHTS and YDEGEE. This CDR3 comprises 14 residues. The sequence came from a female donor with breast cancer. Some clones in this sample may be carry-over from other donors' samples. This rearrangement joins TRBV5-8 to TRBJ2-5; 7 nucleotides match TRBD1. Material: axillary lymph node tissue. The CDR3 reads CASSSTGYRETQYF. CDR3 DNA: TGTGCCAGCAGCTCGACAGGGTATAGGGAGACCCAGTACTTC.